A selection of T cell receptor beta chains follows, all from one sample in a study of vaccination and CD4 T cells after COVID-19. The antigens these receptors bind are not known. TCRdb redid the calling of the PCR reads with MiXCR, one entry per CDR3 protein. Of about 24,000 distinct CDR3 sequences in the sample, under 40% were seen once. The sequences come from CD4+ T cells from blood, cultured in vitro, collected about 7 months after SARS-CoV-2 vaccination. All receptors derive from a human donor who had recovered from COVID-19. CDR3s leave out the opening cysteine and the closing phenylalanine or tryptophan. Each record gives: V gene, J gene, D gene, CDR3 protein. D genes are given only for firm matches.

V: TRBV21-1
J: TRBJ2-7
D: -
CDR3: ASSLQRSSYEQY

V: TRBV7-3
J: TRBJ2-1
D: -
CDR3: ASSLTSDDNEQF

V: TRBV6-5
J: TRBJ2-1
D: TRBD1
CDR3: ASSYYRDRGINEQF

V: TRBV20-1
J: TRBJ2-3
D: TRBD2
CDR3: SARVAGGRTDTQY

V: TRBV6-1
J: TRBJ1-2
D: -
CDR3: ASSPRTSNYGYT

V: TRBV27
J: TRBJ1-2
D: -
CDR3: ASRDNYGYT

V: TRBV24-1
J: TRBJ2-5
D: TRBD1
CDR3: ATSRGETQY

V: TRBV7-9
J: TRBJ1-1
D: -
CDR3: ASSLIGWTEAF

V: TRBV20-1
J: TRBJ1-4
D: -
CDR3: SARSTSQGGEKLF

V: TRBV6-4
J: TRBJ2-3
D: -
CDR3: ASSDSTGTDTQY

V: TRBV28
J: TRBJ2-3
D: TRBD2
CDR3: ASSLLAGADTQY

V: TRBV6-4
J: TRBJ1-2
D: -
CDR3: ASSDGINGYT

V: TRBV19
J: TRBJ2-3
D: -
CDR3: ASLGTGHPSTDTQY

V: TRBV29-1
J: TRBJ2-2
D: TRBD1
CDR3: SVGTVNTGELF

V: TRBV7-8
J: TRBJ2-1
D: -
CDR3: ASSLERGSSYNEQF

V: TRBV10-3
J: TRBJ2-5
D: -
CDR3: AISEEPRDGETQY

V: TRBV7-6
J: TRBJ1-1
D: -
CDR3: ASSLSPQSLMNTEAF

V: TRBV28
J: TRBJ1-2
D: TRBD1
CDR3: ASSLLAGQGRNT

V: TRBV7-6
J: TRBJ2-2
D: TRBD2
CDR3: ASSPVGGSHGGELF

V: TRBV7-6
J: TRBJ2-1
D: TRBD2
CDR3: ASSALPKLAGARNEQF

V: TRBV19
J: TRBJ2-7
D: -
CDR3: ASSTAGDGGYEQY

V: TRBV20-1
J: TRBJ2-7
D: TRBD2
CDR3: SAQGLAGTYEQY

V: TRBV6-1
J: TRBJ2-7
D: -
CDR3: ASSPTGAAEQY

V: TRBV7-9
J: TRBJ2-7
D: -
CDR3: ASSLARGPYEQY

V: TRBV18
J: TRBJ1-6
D: -
CDR3: ASSGDNSPLH

V: TRBV7-9
J: TRBJ2-1
D: TRBD2
CDR3: ASSIGTKDNEQF

V: TRBV2
J: TRBJ1-2
D: -
CDR3: ASSEYRVDGYT

V: TRBV12-3/TRBV12-4
J: TRBJ2-5
D: -
CDR3: ASSFAGRETQY

V: TRBV7-8
J: TRBJ2-5
D: TRBD2
CDR3: ASSVTSGEATQY

V: TRBV7-2
J: TRBJ1-1
D: -
CDR3: ASSYRGGNTEAF

V: TRBV6-6
J: TRBJ2-3
D: -
CDR3: ASSYGGSTDTQY

V: TRBV2
J: TRBJ2-5
D: -
CDR3: ASILSSEAETQY

V: TRBV28
J: TRBJ1-2
D: TRBD1
CDR3: ASSTEGQGYGYT

V: TRBV6-5
J: TRBJ1-6
D: -
CDR3: ASSYSRYPGYTPLH

V: TRBV28
J: TRBJ2-5
D: TRBD2
CDR3: ASSGSGSQETQY

V: TRBV20-1
J: TRBJ2-7
D: TRBD2
CDR3: SAILAEGSYEQY

V: TRBV19
J: TRBJ1-5
D: -
CDR3: ASSPPSQSYQPQH

V: TRBV19
J: TRBJ1-1
D: -
CDR3: ASSAEINTEAF

V: TRBV20-1
J: TRBJ2-1
D: -
CDR3: SARPSNEQF

V: TRBV10-3
J: TRBJ2-3
D: TRBD2
CDR3: AISVTSGYTDTQY

V: TRBV7-2
J: TRBJ1-1
D: -
CDR3: ASSGDLEAF

V: TRBV20-1
J: TRBJ2-3
D: -
CDR3: SAVRESTDTQY

V: TRBV6-1
J: TRBJ2-7
D: -
CDR3: ASGSGVMYEQY

V: TRBV28
J: TRBJ1-5
D: -
CDR3: ASSLVGSEQPQH

V: TRBV28
J: TRBJ1-2
D: -
CDR3: ASSRYDGYT

V: TRBV6-1
J: TRBJ2-7
D: -
CDR3: ASRGALSYEQY

V: TRBV6-1
J: TRBJ2-1
D: -
CDR3: ASRRWNSFNEQF

V: TRBV6-1
J: TRBJ2-3
D: -
CDR3: ASRADLRDTQY

V: TRBV7-8
J: TRBJ2-2
D: TRBD2
CDR3: ASSLVYSGTGELF

V: TRBV20-1
J: TRBJ2-5
D: TRBD2
CDR3: SAAWWGLAGQETQY

V: TRBV24-1
J: TRBJ2-5
D: TRBD1
CDR3: ATGPGQQRETQY

V: TRBV20-1
J: TRBJ1-5
D: -
CDR3: SAIWQGANQPQH